This T cell receptor beta chain derives from a study of regulatory T cells in long-lasting Graves disease. Findings and limits, study-wide: Newly diagnosed patients had higher TCR diversity than persistent Graves' patients did.

As for time point: persistent/refractory GD, antithyroid drugs over 5 years with positive TRAb. From PBMCs, RNA was extracted and then used to make the TCR library. Germline CDR1 reads DFQATT; CDR2 reads SNEGSKA (reference sequence). There are 14 residues in the CDR3. Trimming removed 0 bases from V and 9 bases from J; junction bases left unmatched: 11. The authors built TCR beta libraries using iRepertoire HTBI primers and Arm-PCR of CDR3 regions. TCRdb re-analysed the multiplex PCR reads in MiXCR, keeping a single row per CDR3 protein. The sample holds roughly 700,000 distinct CDR3 sequences, 25% to 30% seen once. In the case of this clonotype: Its target is unknown.

Specimen: peripheral blood mononuclear cells (PBMCs), collected when the disease was refractory, from a patient treated with antithyroid drugs. This clonotype was obtained from a female donor with Graves disease. The genes are TRBV20-1 and TRBJ2-7, with 7 bases matching TRBD1. CDR3 nucleotides: TGCAGTGCTAGAGATCCGACGGACAGACAGGGGCAGTACTTC. Translated, it gives CSARDPTDRQGQYF.